The clone carrying this T cell receptor beta chain has more than one count but fewer than ten. Its antigen is not identified. Genes and germline come from the mouse. The sequenced fragment ends 4 residues before the CDR3 boundary, so the rest is inferred from the germline J gene. This sample includes further DNA sequences coding for the same CDR3. A sort of pooled cutaneous lymph node cells used CD4, CD8alpha, NKG2D, NKG2ACE and other stains. This entry is derived from a study of CD8+ T cells in alopecia areata. Study summary: Female C3H/HeJ mice aged roughly 6-10 weeks were given skin from C3H/HeJ graft donors, roughly 6-13 months old, that had spontaneous alopecia.

Once RNA had been extracted, it was reverse transcribed into cDNA to act as the sequencing template. Profiling relied on immunoSEQ multiplex PCR, and the TCRdb table lists in-frame clones only, not all of them. The data show approximately 280,000 clones, with none appearing a single time. Findings and limits, study-wide: Patients displayed less clarity in TCR sharing than mice, a finding possibly related to HLA. Across lesional scalp, and particularly alopecia totalis/universalis, clonality surpassed that of normal scalp. Sequencing of scalp tissue also captures the resident alphabeta T cells of normal skin.

CDR1 and CDR2 (germline): NSQYPW, LRSPGD (reference sequence). J was trimmed by 2 bases and V by 1 base; bases with no gene match: 3. The CDR3 has 15 residues. The chain carries TRBV1 and TRBJ1-2; 8 nucleotides agree with TRBD1. The sequence came from a C3H/HeJ mouse with alopecia areata. The mouse line has the MHC haplotype H2-k. Sequences were obtained from CD4+ T cells sorted from a lymph node. The sequenced part of the CDR3 DNA is TGCACCTGCAGTGCAGGGACAGGGATTAACTCC. This codes for CTCSAGTGINS. The complete CDR3 protein is CTCSAGTGINSDYTF.